There are a few counts of the clone carrying this TCR beta chain. The CDR3 is made up of 14 amino acids. Germline loops: CDR1 MNHEY, CDR2 SVGEGT. The V and J ends lost 6 bases and 1 base respectively, with 12 bases between them. TCRdb itself ran the RT-PCR reads through MiXCR, one entry per CDR3 protein. This sample has about 680,000 distinct CDR3 sequences, with 14% found just once. Specimen: memory CD4+ T cells from blood. The rearrangement joins TRBV6-2 or TRBV6-3 to TRBJ1-1; D may be TRBD1 (6 bases). This TCR was recovered from a female donor in good health, serving as a healthy control. CDR3 sequence reads: CASSRQAKNTEAFF. The DNA for the CDR3 is TGTGCCAGCAGCCGACAGGCGAAGAACACTGAAGCTTTCTTT.